This T cell receptor (beta chain) was sequenced in a study of shared clonotypes between healthy human individuals. Libraries were prepared by immunoSEQ multiplex PCR; TCRdb keeps only in-frame clonotypes and omits some of them. The sample yields around 700,000 clones, about 74% seen once. The CDR3 is 15 amino acids. V was clipped by 3 bases and J by 6 bases, with 18 bases between them. Germline V gives CDR1 SGHRS, CDR2 YFSETQ. This receptor was taken from a woman aged 25-40 years in good health. The sample consisted of memory CD4+ T cells sorted from blood. Subset meaning: CD45RA-negative fraction. The genes are TRBV5-1 and TRBJ1-1; D is uncertain. The CDR3 region is CASSSPGNRGAEAFF. The CDR3 DNA follows: TGCGCCAGCAGCTCCCCCGGAAACAGAGGAGCTGAAGCTTTCTTT.